This T cell receptor beta chain was documented in a study of CD8+ T cells in alopecia areata. Broader study findings: Clonality exceeded that of normal scalp in lesional scalp, most notably in alopecia totalis/universalis.

Sequencing used cDNA as its template, made by extracting RNA and reverse transcribing it. Using immunoSEQ multiplex PCR, the repertoire was profiled, and TCRdb retains in-frame clones only, with some absent. The top ten hold roughly 13% of the sample, which has around 200,000 clones, around 60% seen once. J was trimmed by 6 bases and V by 6 bases; bases with no gene match: 14. The CDR3 totals 15 residues. Germline-derived CDR1 and CDR2 are SQVTM and ANQGSEA. Of note for this clone: Its antigen is undetermined.

The treatment here: oral pan-JAK inhibitor, 5-10 mg twice daily. This chain joins TRBV29-1 and TRBJ1-2; TRBD1 matches 9 bases. This TCR was sampled from a human donor with alopecia areata. Source: CD8+ T cells sorted from blood, taken at week 24, from a patient treated with tofacitinib. The CDR3 bases are TGCAGCGTGGATGAAACAGGGGGCGCGAGGAATGGCTACACCTTC. Its protein product is CSVDETGGARNGYTF.